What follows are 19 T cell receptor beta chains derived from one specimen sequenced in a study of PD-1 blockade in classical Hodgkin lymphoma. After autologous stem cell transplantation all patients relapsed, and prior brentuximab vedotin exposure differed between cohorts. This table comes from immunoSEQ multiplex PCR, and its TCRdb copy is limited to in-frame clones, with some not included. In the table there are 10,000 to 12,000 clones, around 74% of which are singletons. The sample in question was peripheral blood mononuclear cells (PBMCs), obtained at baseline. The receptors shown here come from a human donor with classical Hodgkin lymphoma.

CDR3 sequence (DNA): TGTGCCAGCAGCCCCACGACGACTAGCGGGGGGGCTAATGAGCAGTTCTTC. Residues: CASSPTTTSGGANEQFF. This chain links TRBV9 with TRBJ2-1; 14 bases are shared with TRBD2. Germline V gene lookup returns CDR1 SGDLS and CDR2 YYNGEE. This CDR3 spans 17 amino acids. The V and J ends lost 4 bases and 7 bases, in that order; junction bases with no gene match: 10.

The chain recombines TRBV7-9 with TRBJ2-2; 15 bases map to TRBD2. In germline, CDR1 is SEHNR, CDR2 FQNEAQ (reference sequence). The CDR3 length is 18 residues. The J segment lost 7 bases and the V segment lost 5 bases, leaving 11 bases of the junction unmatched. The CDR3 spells CASSTNTWTSGGVGELFF. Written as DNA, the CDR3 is TGTGCCAGCAGCACCAATACCTGGACTAGCGGGGGGGTCGGGGAGCTGTTTTTT.

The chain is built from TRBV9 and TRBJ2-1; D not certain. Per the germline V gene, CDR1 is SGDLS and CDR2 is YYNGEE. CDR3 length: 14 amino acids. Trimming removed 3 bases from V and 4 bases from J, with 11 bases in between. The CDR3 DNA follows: TGTGCCAGCAGCGCGCGCGCCGAATACAATGAGCAGTTCTTC. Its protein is CASSARAEYNEQFF. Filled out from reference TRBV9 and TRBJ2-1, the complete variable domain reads DSGVTQTPKHLITATGQRVTLRCSPRSGDLSVYWYQQSLDQGLQFLIQYYNGEERAKGNILERFSAQQFPDLHSELNLSSLELGDSALYFCASSARAEYNEQFFGPGTRLTVL.

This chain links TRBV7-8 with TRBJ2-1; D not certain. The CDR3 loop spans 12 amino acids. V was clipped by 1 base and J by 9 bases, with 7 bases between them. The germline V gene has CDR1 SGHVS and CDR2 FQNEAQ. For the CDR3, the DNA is TGTGCCAGCAGCTTAGGGGTGAGTGAGCAGTTCTTC. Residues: CASSLGVSEQFF.

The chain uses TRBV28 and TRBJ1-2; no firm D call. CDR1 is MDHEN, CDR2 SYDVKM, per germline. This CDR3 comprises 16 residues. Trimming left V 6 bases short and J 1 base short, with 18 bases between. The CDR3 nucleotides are TGTGCCAGCAGCGAAAAGGGAGTCGGAATTAACTATGGCTACACCTTC. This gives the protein CASSEKGVGINYGYTF.

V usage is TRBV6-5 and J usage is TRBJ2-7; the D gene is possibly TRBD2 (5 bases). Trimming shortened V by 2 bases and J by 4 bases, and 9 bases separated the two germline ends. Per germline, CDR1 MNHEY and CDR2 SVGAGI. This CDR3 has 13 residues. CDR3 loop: CASSYPGKYEQYF. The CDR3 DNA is TGTGCCAGCAGTTACCCGGGGAAGTACGAGCAGTACTTC.

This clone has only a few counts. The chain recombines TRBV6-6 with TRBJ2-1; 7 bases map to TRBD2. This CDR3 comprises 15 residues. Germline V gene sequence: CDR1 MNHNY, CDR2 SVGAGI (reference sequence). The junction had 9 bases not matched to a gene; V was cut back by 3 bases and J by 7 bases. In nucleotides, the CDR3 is TGTGCCAGCAGTTATCCCAGGGAGGGTGTAAATGAGCAGTTCTTC. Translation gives CASSYPREGVNEQFF.

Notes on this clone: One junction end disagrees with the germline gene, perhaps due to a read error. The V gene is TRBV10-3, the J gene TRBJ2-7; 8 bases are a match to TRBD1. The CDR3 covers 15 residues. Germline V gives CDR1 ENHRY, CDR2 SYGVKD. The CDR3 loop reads CVISPGQGARNEQYF. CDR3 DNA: TGTGTCATCAGTCCTGGGCAGGGGGCGAGGAACGAGCAGTACTTC.

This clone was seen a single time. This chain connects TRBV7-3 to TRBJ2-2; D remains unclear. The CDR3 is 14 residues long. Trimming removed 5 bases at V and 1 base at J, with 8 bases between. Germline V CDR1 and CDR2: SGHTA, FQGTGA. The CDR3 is CASSPPGNTGELFF. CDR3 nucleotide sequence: TGTGCCAGCAGCCCCCCTGGGAACACCGGGGAGCTGTTTTTT.

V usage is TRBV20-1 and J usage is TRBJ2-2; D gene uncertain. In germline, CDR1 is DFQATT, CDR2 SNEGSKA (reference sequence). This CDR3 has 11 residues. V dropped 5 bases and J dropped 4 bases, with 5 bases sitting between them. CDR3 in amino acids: CSALSTGELFF. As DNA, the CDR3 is TGCAGTGCTTTGAGCACCGGGGAGCTGTTTTTT.

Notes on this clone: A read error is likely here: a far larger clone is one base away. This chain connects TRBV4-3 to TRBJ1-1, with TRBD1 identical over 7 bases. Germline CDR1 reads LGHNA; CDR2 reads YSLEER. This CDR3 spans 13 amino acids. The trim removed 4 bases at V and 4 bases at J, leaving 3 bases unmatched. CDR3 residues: CASSPGGVTEAFF. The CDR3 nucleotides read TGCGCCAGCAGCCCAGGGGGGGTCACTGAAGCTTTCTTT.

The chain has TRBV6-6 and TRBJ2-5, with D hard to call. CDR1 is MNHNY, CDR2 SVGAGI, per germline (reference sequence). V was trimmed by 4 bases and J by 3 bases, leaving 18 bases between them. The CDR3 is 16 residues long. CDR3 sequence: CASSSPDGRIKETQYF. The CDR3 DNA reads TGTGCCAGCAGTTCTCCGGACGGACGTATAAAAGAGACCCAGTACTTC.

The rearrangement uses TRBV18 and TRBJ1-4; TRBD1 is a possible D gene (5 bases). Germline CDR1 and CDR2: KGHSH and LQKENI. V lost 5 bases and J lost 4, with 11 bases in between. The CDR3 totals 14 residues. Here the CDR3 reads CASSTQGINEKLFF. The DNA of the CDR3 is TGTGCCAGCTCAACCCAGGGAATTAATGAAAAACTGTTTTTT.

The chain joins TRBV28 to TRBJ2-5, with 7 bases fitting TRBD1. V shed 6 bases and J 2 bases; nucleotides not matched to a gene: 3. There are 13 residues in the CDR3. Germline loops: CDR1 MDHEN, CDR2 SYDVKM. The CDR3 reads CASRTQGQETQYF. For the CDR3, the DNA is TGTGCCAGCAGGACACAGGGGCAAGAGACCCAGTACTTC. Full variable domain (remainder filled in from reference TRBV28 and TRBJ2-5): DVKVTQSSRYLVKRTGEKVFLECVQDMDHENMFWYRQDPGLGLRLIYFSYDVKMKEKGDIPEGYSVSREKKERFSLILESASTNQTSMYLCASRTQGQETQYFGPGTRLLVL.

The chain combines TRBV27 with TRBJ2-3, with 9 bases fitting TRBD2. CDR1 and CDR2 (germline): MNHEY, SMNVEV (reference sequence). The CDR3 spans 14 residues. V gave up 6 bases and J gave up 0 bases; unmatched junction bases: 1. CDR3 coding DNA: TGTGCCAGCAGCGCGGGGGGGAGCACAGATACGCAGTATTTT. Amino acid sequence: CASSAGGSTDTQYF.

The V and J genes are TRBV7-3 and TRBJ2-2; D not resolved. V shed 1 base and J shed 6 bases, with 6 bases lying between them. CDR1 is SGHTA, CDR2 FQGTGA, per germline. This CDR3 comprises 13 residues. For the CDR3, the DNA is TGTGCCAGCAGCTTAAACCCCCCCGGGGAGCTGTTTTTT. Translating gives CASSLNPPGELFF.

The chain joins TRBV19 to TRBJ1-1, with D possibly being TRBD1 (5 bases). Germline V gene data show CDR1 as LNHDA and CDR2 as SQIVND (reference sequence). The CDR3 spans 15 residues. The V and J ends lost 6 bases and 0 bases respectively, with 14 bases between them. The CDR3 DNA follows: TGTGCCAGTAGCAGGAAGGGGTCGATGAACACTGAAGCTTTCTTT. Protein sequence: CASSRKGSMNTEAFF.

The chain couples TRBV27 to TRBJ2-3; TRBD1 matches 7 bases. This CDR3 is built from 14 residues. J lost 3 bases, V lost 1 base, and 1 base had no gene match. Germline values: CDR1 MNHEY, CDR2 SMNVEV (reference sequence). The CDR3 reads CASSLLGQTDTQYF. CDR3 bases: TGTGCCAGCAGTTTATTGGGACAGACAGATACGCAGTATTTT.

The CDR3 DNA is TGTGCCTGGAGCCTTACAGCCGTTAATGAAAAACTGTTTTTT. Translating gives CAWSLTAVNEKLFF. V gene TRBV30 combines with J gene TRBJ1-4; D unresolved. The CDR3 extends over 14 amino acids. The ends were cut back, 3 bases at V and 4 bases at J, with 12 bases in the middle. Looked up from germline, CDR1 is GTSNPN and CDR2 is SVGIG (reference sequence).